The clone carrying this TCR beta chain was counted ten times or more. Its cognate antigen is unknown. The CDR3 has 18 amino acids. The V gene's germline CDR1 is MGHRA and CDR2 YSYEKL. V dropped 3 bases and J dropped 2 bases, with 21 bases sitting between them. This sample was included in a study of T-cell memory formation after mild COVID-19. Across the study: TCR clusters were mostly confined to one donor each.

Findings of the study overall: Memory from before infection featured some responding clones, which suggests cross-reactive memory joined. Clones shrinking from day 15 to 85 showed even CD4/CD8 mixes; later expanders tilted CD4+.

UMIs and sample barcodes were carried by the TCR alpha and TCR beta cDNA libraries that 5'RACE produced using constant-segment primers. In TCRdb, the 5' RACE reads were re-called with MiXCR into one record per CDR3 protein. The sample includes 450,000 to 650,000 distinct CDR3 sequences, over 20% of them seen just once. The specimen sequenced was PBMCs or a T cell subset sorted from them (not recorded which). The gene calls are TRBV4-1 and TRBJ2-3; a possible D gene is TRBD1 (6 bases). The receptor's source is an adult woman who had mild COVID-19 (a few samples of this study predate the infection). Cell type and time point are not known. Here the CDR3 DNA reads TGCGCCAGCAGCCAGAGCGGACCGGGACATAGGATCACAGATACGCAGTATTTT. Its protein product is CASSQSGPGHRITDTQYF.